This T cell receptor (beta chain) was recorded in a study of CD8 T cells in ankylosing spondylitis. Overall study findings and caveats: Seven or eight highly homologous variants made up a TCR beta motif, and this motif appeared characteristic of ankylosing spondylitis blood.

Quantitative 5'-RACE with molecular barcodes produced the TCR beta libraries. TCRdb analysed the 5' RACE reads with MiXCR anew, one entry per CDR3 protein. This sample has over 400,000 distinct CDR3 sequences, with roughly 25% found just once. V shed 6 bases and J shed 0 bases, with 9 bases lying between them. Germline lookup yields CDR1 MNHNS and CDR2 SASEGT. This CDR3 is built from 14 residues. A word on this clonotype: Its specificity is not known.

The chain recombines TRBV6-1 with TRBJ2-4; no reliable D call. The receptor was derived from a male donor with ankylosing spondylitis. Sequencing used blood, either unsorted or a sorted T cell fraction (not recorded which). CDR3: CASRLQLAKNIQYF. CDR3 nucleotides: TGTGCCAGCAGGCTACAGCTAGCCAAAAACATTCAGTACTTC.